The 5 T cell receptor beta chains reported below all come from one sample, sequenced in a study of long-term antiretroviral therapy in people with HIV. Survey level was the resolution at which the v3.0 immunoSEQ assay ran. TCRdb's copy holds only in-frame clones and misses some; the assay was immunoSEQ multiplex PCR. Of 20,000 to 25,000 clones in the sample, more than 85% were seen once. The sequenced sample was unsorted PBMCs, obtained 4.4 years after starting antiretroviral therapy. The receptors derive from a woman between 50 and 59 years old with HIV.

The rearrangement joins TRBV4-1 to TRBJ1-2, with a possible D match to TRBD1 (6 bases). V lost 0 bases and J lost 5, with 13 bases in between. This CDR3 contains 15 residues. The germline CDR1 and CDR2 sequences are MGHRA and YSYEKL. In nucleotides, the CDR3 is TGCGCCAGCAGCCAAGACGCAGGGGTTGGGTATGGCTACACCTTC. Protein product: CASSQDAGVGYGYTF.

The V call is TRBV14, the J call TRBJ1-1; 8 bases line up with TRBD1. Germline CDR1 is SGHDN and CDR2 is FVKESK. CDR3 length equals 15 residues. J gave up 5 bases and V 3 bases, and 8 bases lay outside the gene matches. The CDR3 DNA sequence: TGTGCCAGCAGCCATGCAACAGGGGGTGGGACTGAAGCTTTCTTT. This sequence encodes CASSHATGGGTEAFF.

The chain links TRBV5-1 to TRBJ2-1; TRBD2 might be the D (6 bases). There are 14 residues in the CDR3. Germline CDR1 SGHRS, CDR2 YFSETQ. Trimming stripped 4 bases from V and 6 bases from J, with 14 bases between. CDR3 protein: CASSAEPGGNEQFF. The DNA for the CDR3 is TGCGCCAGCAGCGCGGAACCCGGGGGCAATGAGCAGTTCTTC.

V is TRBV11-1 and J is TRBJ2-5; D might be TRBD1 (6 bases). V dropped 5 bases and J dropped 1 base, with 11 bases sitting between them. Germline lookup yields CDR1 SGHAT and CDR2 FQDESV (reference sequence). This CDR3 spans 14 amino acids. CDR3 DNA: TGTGCCAGCAGCCCGAGGACAGTCCAAGAGACCCAGTACTTC. Its translation is CASSPRTVQETQYF.

The gene calls are TRBV27 and TRBJ1-5, with unresolved D. Germline-derived CDR1 and CDR2 are MNHEY and SMNVEV (reference sequence). CDR3 length: 15 amino acids. The V end lost 3 bases, the J end lost 0 bases, and 9 bases lay between the germline ends. CDR3 sequence (DNA): TGTGCCAGCAGTTTTCGGCCGGATAGCAATCAGCCCCAGCATTTT. Amino acids: CASSFRPDSNQPQHF.